The TCR beta chain described here comes from a study of long-term antiretroviral therapy in people with HIV. Overall study: The 2015 recommendation for immediate ART came about a decade after the earliest samples.

Until DNA extraction, the samples held between 1-10 million cryopreserved PBMC. To note about this clone: What it binds is not known.

Germline V gives CDR1 LGHNA, CDR2 YSLEER. V was pared by 3 bases and J by 1 base, with 5 bases of the junction left unmatched. The CDR3 runs to 15 residues. Study outcomes and limitations: ART adherence, viral resistance and therapy changes went undocumented.

Run at survey level, the immunoSEQ assay was version v3.0. What sequencing targeted per sample was about 35,000-50,000 T-cell genomes. Method: immunoSEQ multiplex PCR; TCRdb's copy keeps in-frame clones and lacks some. The profile shows tens of thousands of clones, roughly 74% of them singletons. This TCR was recovered from a middle-aged man with HIV. The V and J genes are TRBV4-3 and TRBJ1-2; 7 nucleotides match TRBD1. Material: unsorted PBMCs, obtained 3 years after starting antiretroviral therapy. CDR3 nucleotide sequence: TGCGCCAGCAGCCAGGTACAGGGGAATAACTATGGCTACACCTTC. Residues: CASSQVQGNNYGYTF.